These 28 T cell receptor beta chains were all obtained from the same sample, sequenced in a study of Ad26.COV2.S vaccination and SARS-CoV-2 variants. Sequenced by immunoSEQ multiplex PCR; TCRdb stores in-frame clones only, minus some. This table holds approximately 350,000 clones, about four fifths found once. Treatment denoted: 15 to 20 received Ad26.COV2.S at low or high dose, single or two shots; roughly five received placebo; per-sample allocation not given. Vaccine and placebo recipients were sampled on day 63 after the first injection. Sequenced material: peripheral blood, taken in a trial of Ad26.COV2.S vaccine versus placebo. All receptors come from a person between 18 and 65 years old who received the Ad26.COV2.S COVID-19 vaccine or a placebo.

The chain carries TRBV30 and TRBJ2-3; D assignment may be TRBD1 or TRBD2 (5 bases each). V lost 1 base and J 5 bases, leaving 13 bases between the germline ends. The CDR3 is 14 amino acids. Germline V gene lookup returns CDR1 GTSNPN and CDR2 SVGIG (reference sequence). This CDR3 is CAWSGTGRQDTQYF. The CDR3 coding sequence is TGTGCCTGGAGTGGGACGGGGCGACAAGATACGCAGTATTTT. The complete variable domain, with remaining parts taken from reference TRBV30 and TRBJ2-3, reads SQTIHQWPATLVQPVGSPLSLECTVEGTSNPNLYWYRQAAGRGLQLLFYSVGIGQISSEVPQNLSASRPQDRQFILSSKKLLLSDSGFYLCAWSGTGRQDTQYFGPGTRLTVL.

The chain joins TRBV3-1 (or the pseudogene TRBV3-2) to TRBJ1-2, with 8 positions matching TRBD1. J was trimmed by 5 bases and V by 7 bases; bases with no gene match: 3. The germline CDR1 and CDR2 sequences are LGHDT and YNNKEL (reference sequence). This CDR3 is 12 amino acids long. The CDR3 protein is CASTQGAYGYTF. CDR3 nucleotide sequence: TGTGCCAGCACCCAGGGGGCGTATGGCTACACCTTC.

The J gene is TRBJ2-5, the V gene TRBV7-2; the match to TRBD2 covers 7 bases. Germline CDR1 is SGHTA and CDR2 is FQGNSA. The J segment lost 1 base and the V segment lost 5 bases, leaving 10 bases of the junction unmatched. This CDR3 is 16 amino acids long. In DNA form, the CDR3 reads TGTGCCAGCAGCCTATACAGCGGGGCTATCCAAGAGACCCAGTACTTC. Translation gives CASSLYSGAIQETQYF.

V and J are TRBV5-1 and TRBJ2-7; D remains unclear. Trimming removed 1 base from V and 7 bases from J, with 9 bases in between. Germline V lookup: CDR1 SGHRS, CDR2 YFSETQ. This CDR3 region has 12 residues. Written as DNA, the CDR3 is TGCGCCAGCAGCTTGTGGGTTGGGGAGCAGTACTTC. Amino acid sequence: CASSLWVGEQYF.

The chain employs TRBV12-3 or TRBV12-4 and TRBJ1-1; D is ambiguous. CDR3 length: 12 residues. The V end lost 3 bases, the J end lost 5 bases, and 7 bases lay between the germline ends. The CDR3 spells CASSFSRTEAFF. CDR3 sequence (DNA): TGTGCCAGCAGTTTCTCTCGGACTGAAGCTTTCTTT.

The V gene is TRBV6-2 or TRBV6-3, the J gene TRBJ2-7, with 9 bases lining up with TRBD2. V gave up 5 bases and J gave up 4 bases; unmatched junction bases: 6. The CDR3 is made up of 14 amino acids. Germline V gives CDR1 MNHEY, CDR2 SVGEGT. CDR3 loop: CASSAASGAYEQYF. The DNA of the CDR3 is TGTGCCAGCAGTGCCGCTAGCGGGGCTTACGAGCAGTACTTC.

The V call is TRBV4-1, the J call TRBJ2-7; possibly TRBD1 or TRBD2 for D (5 bases each). V gave up 2 bases and J gave up 2 bases, with 10 bases separating them. Looked up from germline, CDR1 is MGHRA and CDR2 is YSYEKL. This CDR3 has 14 amino acids. For the CDR3, the DNA is TGCGCCAGCAGCCAACTCGGGACGGCCTACGAGCAGTACTTC. Its protein product is CASSQLGTAYEQYF.

The chain employs TRBV30 and TRBJ2-1; 7 nucleotides agree with TRBD2. In germline, CDR1 is GTSNPN, CDR2 SVGIG (reference sequence). The CDR3 extends over 13 amino acids. The V gene end was trimmed by 2 bases and the J gene end by 7 bases; junction bases not matched to a gene: 5. The DNA of the CDR3 is TGTGCCTGGAGTTCTCGGGAGGATAATGAGCAGTTCTTC. Its protein product is CAWSSREDNEQFF.

This clone has a single count. The chain links TRBV7-2 to TRBJ2-3; no reliable D call. V was cut by 8 bases and J by 2 bases, with 14 bases left in between. The CDR3 has 14 amino acids. Per the germline V gene, CDR1 is SGHTA and CDR2 is FQGNSA. The CDR3 coding sequence is TGTGCCAGCCGCTATTCGTCGGCCACAGATACGCAGTATTTT. Its protein is CASRYSSATDTQYF.

The chain links TRBV29-1 to TRBJ2-5, with 8 bases that match TRBD1. The V segment lost 7 bases and the J segment 7 bases; nucleotides outside the gene matches: 14. From germline, CDR1 is SQVTM and CDR2 ANQGSEA. This CDR3 has 14 amino acids. CDR3 DNA: TGCAGCGCAGACGACAGGGGCCGAGGAGGGACCCAGTACTTC. Its protein product is CSADDRGRGGTQYF.

This chain connects TRBV12-5 to TRBJ2-3; no firm D call. Trimming took off 3 bases at V and 4 bases at J, with 23 bases between the two ends. Germline V gene data show CDR1 as LGHNT and CDR2 as FRNRAP. CDR3 size: 18 residues. CDR3 in amino acids: CASGLPDLFSLSADTQYF. In nucleotides, the CDR3 is TGTGCTAGTGGTTTACCCGACTTGTTTTCATTGAGCGCAGATACGCAGTATTTT.

This sequence joins TRBV6-2 or TRBV6-3 and TRBJ1-3; maybe TRBD1 (6 bases). Trimming pared 5 bases from V and 4 bases from J, leaving 18 bases between. The CDR3 is 16 amino acids. CDR1 MNHEY and CDR2 SVGEGT come from the germline V gene. CDR3 sequence: CASSRQVPTAGNTIYF. CDR3 coding DNA: TGTGCCAGCAGTCGACAGGTCCCAACGGCAGGAAACACCATATATTTT.

The CDR3 DNA reads TGCAGCGTTGATAAGGGTTCCTACGAGCAGTACTTC. Translated, it gives CSVDKGSYEQYF. This chain joins TRBV29-1 and TRBJ2-7; D unresolved. The germline V gene encodes CDR1 SQVTM and CDR2 ANQGSEA. The CDR3 is 12 residues long. Trimming stripped 3 bases from V and 1 base from J, with 7 bases between.

V gene TRBV30 combines with J gene TRBJ1-3, with no clear D. From germline, CDR1 is GTSNPN and CDR2 SVGIG (reference sequence). The CDR3 spans 15 residues. V dropped 3 bases and J dropped 0 bases, with 12 bases sitting between them. CDR3 nucleotides: TGTGCCTGGAGCCGCATGGCGATCTCTGGAAACACCATATATTTT. This sequence encodes CAWSRMAISGNTIYF.

V and J are TRBV29-1 and TRBJ1-1, with D possibly TRBD1 on 6 matching bases. The CDR3 loop spans 14 amino acids. Trimming pared 5 bases from V and 0 bases from J, leaving 13 bases between. Per the germline V gene, CDR1 is SQVTM and CDR2 is ANQGSEA. Written as DNA, the CDR3 is TGCAGCGTTCAAATGGGACATGTGAACACTGAAGCTTTCTTT. This sequence encodes CSVQMGHVNTEAFF.

The chain uses TRBV11-3 and TRBJ2-7, with TRBD2 matching over 15 bases. Looked up from germline, CDR1 is SGHNT and CDR2 is YENEEA. V was clipped by 4 bases and J by 6 bases; unmatched bases: 10. This CDR3 spans 17 amino acids. CDR3 residues: CASSWTSGRARSGEQYF. The DNA for the CDR3 is TGTGCCAGCAGCTGGACTAGCGGGAGGGCACGCTCGGGCGAGCAGTACTTC. Full variable domain (remainder filled in from reference TRBV11-3 and TRBJ2-7): EAGVVQSPRYKIIEKKQPVAFWCNPISGHNTLYWYLQNLGQGPELLIRYENEEAVDDSQLPKDRFSAERLKGVDSTLKIQPAELGDSAVYLCASSWTSGRARSGEQYFGPGTRLTVT.

The rearrangement links TRBV2 to TRBJ2-3; TRBD1 agrees at 7 bases. CDR3 size: 15 residues. Germline lookup yields CDR1 SNHLY and CDR2 FYNNEI. Losses at the gene ends were 8 bases for V and 5 bases for J; bases not matched to a gene: 13. The CDR3 DNA is TGTGCCAGCTTGGAGGACAGGAGAGTCGGAGATACGCAGTATTTT. It codes for CASLEDRRVGDTQYF.

The V gene is TRBV18, the J gene TRBJ1-1; D may be TRBD1 (5 bases). V was clipped by 6 bases and J by 5 bases, with 13 bases between them. Germline V lookup: CDR1 KGHSH, CDR2 LQKENI. The length of the CDR3 is 13 residues. The CDR3 reads CASSSGLGTEAFF. The DNA of the CDR3 is TGTGCCAGCTCCTCAGGGTTAGGAACTGAAGCTTTCTTT.

The V and J genes are TRBV27 and TRBJ1-2; D is possibly TRBD1 (6 bases). The CDR3 has 12 residues. V was cut by 8 bases and J by 8 bases, with 15 bases left in between. From germline, CDR1 is MNHEY and CDR2 SMNVEV (reference sequence). This CDR3 reads CASSGGSDGYTF. The CDR3 DNA reads as TGTGCCAGCTCGGGGGGCTCGGACGGCTACACCTTC.

The CDR3 region is CASSDSGMNTEAFF. As DNA, the CDR3 is TGCGCCAGCAGTGATTCAGGGATGAACACTGAAGCTTTCTTT. This sequence joins TRBV10-1 and TRBJ1-1; D perhaps matches TRBD1 (5 bases). The CDR3 spans 14 residues. CDR1 is WNHNN, CDR2 SYGVQD, per germline (reference sequence). The ends were cut back, 3 bases at V and 0 bases at J, with 8 bases in the middle.

The chain couples TRBV7-4 to TRBJ1-6; D gene unclear. This CDR3 spans 20 amino acids. Germline loops: CDR1 SGHVT, CDR2 SQSDAQ. V lost 2 bases to trimming and J lost 0 bases, with 20 bases between them. The CDR3 DNA sequence: TGTGCCAGCAGCTTACTTTTCGTCCGTACGGTCCGCTCCTATAATTCACCCCTCCACTTT. Translation: CASSLLFVRTVRSYNSPLHF.

The chain links TRBV2 to TRBJ2-7; D uncertain. V was trimmed by 3 bases and J by 3 bases, leaving 6 bases between them. CDR3 length equals 12 residues. Germline V gene data show CDR1 as SNHLY and CDR2 as FYNNEI. The CDR3 loop reads CASSDPFYEQYF. In DNA, the CDR3 is TGTGCCAGCAGTGACCCTTTCTACGAGCAGTACTTC.

This clone was detected ten times or more. The gene calls are TRBV6-1 and TRBJ2-7; 8 bases line up with TRBD1. J lost 1 base, V lost 2 bases, and 4 bases had no gene match. This CDR3 has 15 amino acids. Germline-derived CDR1 and CDR2 are MNHNS and SASEGT. The CDR3 spells CASSEQGAGSYEQYF. As DNA, the CDR3 is TGTGCCAGCAGTGAACAGGGGGCTGGGTCCTACGAGCAGTACTTC.

V and J are TRBV5-6 and TRBJ1-4; unclear D gene. Trimming removed 0 bases from V and 8 bases from J, with 17 bases in between. The CDR3 runs to 16 residues. Germline V gene lookup returns CDR1 SGHDT and CDR2 YYEEEE. The CDR3 spells CASSLEPSDSGEKLFF. The CDR3 DNA sequence: TGTGCCAGCAGCTTGGAGCCATCAGACTCGGGCGAAAAACTGTTTTTT.

V usage is TRBV6-2 or TRBV6-3 and J usage is TRBJ2-7, with TRBD1 matching over 9 bases. V lost 2 bases and J lost 3; bases outside the gene matches: 2. The CDR3 spans 14 residues. Germline assignment: CDR1 MNHEY and CDR2 SVGEGT. CDR3 nucleotides: TGTGCCAGCAGTTACGGGACAGGGATCTACGAGCAGTACTTC. Its protein is CASSYGTGIYEQYF.

The gene calls are TRBV14 and TRBJ1-2, with D unclear. The CDR3 has 12 amino acids. The V gene's germline CDR1 is SGHDN and CDR2 FVKESK. V lost 4 bases and J 4 bases, leaving 7 bases between the germline ends. CDR3 in amino acids: CASSRSRYGYTF. CDR3 coding DNA: TGTGCCAGCAGCCGGAGCCGCTATGGCTACACCTTC.

This clone was picked up a small number of times. This chain connects TRBV5-1 to TRBJ2-7, with no clear D. Germline V gene data show CDR1 as SGHRS and CDR2 as YFSETQ. The V and J ends lost 0 bases and 5 bases respectively, with 9 bases between them. This CDR3 has 13 amino acids. CDR3 sequence: CASSLDPNHEQYF. The CDR3 DNA reads as TGCGCCAGCAGCTTGGACCCAAACCACGAGCAGTACTTC.

In its sample, this clone was seen a few times. The chain employs TRBV4-2 and TRBJ2-6; 13 nucleotides match TRBD2. The germline gives CDR1 LGHNA, CDR2 YNFKEQ. The CDR3 sequence is 21 residues long. Unmatched junction bases numbered 16, after V lost 4 bases and J lost 4 bases. DNA for the CDR3: TGTGCCAGCAGCCTTACGCCTCGGACTAGCGGGGGAGTCTCGGGGGCCAACGTCCTGACTTTC. This translates into CASSLTPRTSGGVSGANVLTF.